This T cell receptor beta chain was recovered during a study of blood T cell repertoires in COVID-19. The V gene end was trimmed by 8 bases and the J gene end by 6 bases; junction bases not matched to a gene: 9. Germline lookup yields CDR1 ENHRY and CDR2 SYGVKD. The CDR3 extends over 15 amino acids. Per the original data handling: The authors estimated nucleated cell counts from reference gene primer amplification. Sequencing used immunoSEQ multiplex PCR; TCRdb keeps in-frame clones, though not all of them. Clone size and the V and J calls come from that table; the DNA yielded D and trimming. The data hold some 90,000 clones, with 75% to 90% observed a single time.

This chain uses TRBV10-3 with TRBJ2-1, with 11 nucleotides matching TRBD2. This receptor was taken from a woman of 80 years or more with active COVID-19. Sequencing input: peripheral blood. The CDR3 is CAIGATSGSGNEQFF. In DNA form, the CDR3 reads TGTGCCATCGGGGCCACTAGCGGGAGTGGCAATGAGCAGTTCTTC.